One TCR beta chain is described in this entry. These data come from a study of blood T cell repertoires in COVID-19. Only in-frame clones appear in the TCRdb table, and some are missing; sequencing was by immunoSEQ multiplex PCR. This table holds under 200,000 clones, 75% to 90% found once. Researchers sorted participants into cohorts using their self-reported clinical history. This sequence was found in a woman in her fifties or sixties who had recovered from COVID-19. The sequenced material came from PBMCs or T cells enriched from blood (not recorded which).

CDR3 loop: CASGLRDRGYYEQYF. The CDR3 nucleotides are TGTGCTAGTGGTTTGCGGGACAGGGGTTACTACGAGCAGTACTTC. The V gene is TRBV12-5, the J gene TRBJ2-7; TRBD1 matches 10 bases. Trimming at V came to 2 bases and at J to 3 bases, leaving 4 bases not matched to a gene. The CDR3 loop spans 15 amino acids. Germline V gives CDR1 LGHNT, CDR2 FRNRAP.